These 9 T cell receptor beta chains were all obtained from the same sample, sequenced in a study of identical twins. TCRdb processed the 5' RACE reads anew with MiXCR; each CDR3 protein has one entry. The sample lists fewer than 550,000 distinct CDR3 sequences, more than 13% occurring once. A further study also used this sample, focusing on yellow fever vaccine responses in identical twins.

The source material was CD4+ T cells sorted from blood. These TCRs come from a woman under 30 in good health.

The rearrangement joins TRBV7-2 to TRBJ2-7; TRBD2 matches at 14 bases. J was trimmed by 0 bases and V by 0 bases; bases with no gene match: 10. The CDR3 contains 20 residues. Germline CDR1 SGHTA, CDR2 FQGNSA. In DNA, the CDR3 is TGTGCCAGCAGCTTAGCAACCGGGACTAGCGGGAGAGATAGCTCCTACGAGCAGTACTTC. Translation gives CASSLATGTSGRDSSYEQYF.

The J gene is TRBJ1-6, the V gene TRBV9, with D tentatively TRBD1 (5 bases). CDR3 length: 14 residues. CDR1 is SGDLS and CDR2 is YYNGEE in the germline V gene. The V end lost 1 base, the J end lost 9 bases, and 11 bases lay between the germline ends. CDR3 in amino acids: CASSVKTGGSPLHF. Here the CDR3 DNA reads TGTGCCAGCAGCGTAAAGACGGGGGGTTCACCCCTCCACTTT.

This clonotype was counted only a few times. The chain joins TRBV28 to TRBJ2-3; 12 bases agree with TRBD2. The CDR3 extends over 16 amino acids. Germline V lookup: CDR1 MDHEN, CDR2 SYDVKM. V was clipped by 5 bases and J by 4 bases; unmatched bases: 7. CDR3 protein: CASSPSSGGGADTQYF. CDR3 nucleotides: TGTGCCAGCAGTCCGTCTAGCGGGGGGGGCGCAGATACGCAGTATTTT.

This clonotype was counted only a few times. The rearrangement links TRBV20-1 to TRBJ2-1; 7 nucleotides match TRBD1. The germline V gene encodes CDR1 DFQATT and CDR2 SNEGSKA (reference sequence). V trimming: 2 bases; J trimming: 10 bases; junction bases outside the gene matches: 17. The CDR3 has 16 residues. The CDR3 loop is CSARPPQGLSFGEQFF. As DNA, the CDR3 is TGCAGTGCTAGACCACCACAGGGGCTTTCTTTCGGGGAGCAGTTCTTC.

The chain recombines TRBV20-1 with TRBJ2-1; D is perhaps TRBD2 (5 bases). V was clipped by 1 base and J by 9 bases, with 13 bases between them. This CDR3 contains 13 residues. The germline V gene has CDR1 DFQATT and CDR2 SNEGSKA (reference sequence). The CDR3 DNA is TGCAGTGCTAGAGGAGGGCATCAATTTGAGCAGTTCTTC. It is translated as CSARGGHQFEQFF.

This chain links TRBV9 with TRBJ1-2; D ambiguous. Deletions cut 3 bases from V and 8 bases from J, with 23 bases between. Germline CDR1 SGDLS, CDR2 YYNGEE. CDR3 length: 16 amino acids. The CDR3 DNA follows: TGTGCCAGCAGCGAACGCTTGACTACTCGGCCGGGGGGCTACACCTTC. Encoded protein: CASSERLTTRPGGYTF.

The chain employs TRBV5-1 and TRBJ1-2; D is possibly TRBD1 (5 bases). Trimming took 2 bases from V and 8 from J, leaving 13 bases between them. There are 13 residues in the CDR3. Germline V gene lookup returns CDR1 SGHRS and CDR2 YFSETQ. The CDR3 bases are TGCGCCAGCAGCTTCTCAGGGACCGGAGGCTACACCTTC. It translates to CASSFSGTGGYTF.

The CDR3 sequence is CASSLASFYTF. As DNA, the CDR3 is TGTGCCAGCAGTTTAGCTTCATTTTACACCTTC. The J gene is TRBJ1-2, the V gene TRBV12-3 or TRBV12-4; no definite D call. V lost 0 bases and J 11 bases, leaving 7 bases between the germline ends. This CDR3 contains 11 residues.

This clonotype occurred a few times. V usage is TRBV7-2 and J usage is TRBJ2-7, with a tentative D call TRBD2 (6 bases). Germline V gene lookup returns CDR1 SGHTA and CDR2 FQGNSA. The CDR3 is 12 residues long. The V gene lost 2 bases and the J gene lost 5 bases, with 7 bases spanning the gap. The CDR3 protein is CASSLRRDEQYF. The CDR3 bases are TGTGCCAGCAGCTTAAGGAGGGACGAGCAGTACTTC.